This entry is about one T cell receptor (beta chain). The antigen is not known. This CDR3 has 15 amino acids. CDR1 SGHNT and CDR2 YYREEE come from the germline V gene (reference sequence). The V and J ends lost 5 bases and 7 bases, in that order; junction bases with no gene match: 9. The sample comes from a study of T cell responses to AZD1222 COVID-19 vaccine. The study, taken as a whole, reports: The peak T cell response came first, and repertoires were sampled only after it. Donor demographics were predominantly white British with a female majority; clonal diversity may be underestimated.

Sequencing used immunoSEQ multiplex PCR; TCRdb keeps in-frame clones, though not all of them. The sample comprises 100,000 to 150,000 clones, 84% of which are singletons, and around a quarter rests with the top ten. This rearrangement joins TRBV5-4 to TRBJ1-6; TRBD1 matches 7 bases. The specimen was peripheral blood, collected 28 days after the second AZD1222 dose. The sequence was collected from an adult who received the AZD1222 COVID-19 vaccine. As DNA, the CDR3 is TGTGCCAGCAGTCTTAGGACAGGAAACAATTCACCCCTCCACTTT. It translates to CASSLRTGNNSPLHF.